The clone carrying this T cell receptor beta chain was picked up one time. The data were taken from a study of shared clonotypes between healthy human individuals. From germline, CDR1 is SGHDT and CDR2 YYEEEE. Trimming left V 0 bases short and J 6 bases short, with 7 bases between. The CDR3 runs to 12 residues. Naive CD8 isolation took CD45RO-negative cells positively selected for CCR7 and excluded terminally differentiated effector memory CD45RA+ cells. The healthy adult donors were HIV-negative and reported no recent acute infections or vaccinations. Clones were sequenced by immunoSEQ multiplex PCR, and TCRdb holds only the in-frame ones, with some missing. The sample holds about 2.1 million clones, roughly 91% seen once.

V usage is TRBV5-6 and J usage is TRBJ2-7; no definite D call. The TCR sequence derives from a man younger than 35 in good health. Some clones in this sample may be carry-over from other donors' samples. Sequencing was carried out using naive CD8+ T cells from PBMCs. CDR3 loop: CASSLGVSEQYF. As DNA, the CDR3 is TGTGCCAGCAGCTTGGGGGTCTCCGAGCAGTACTTC.